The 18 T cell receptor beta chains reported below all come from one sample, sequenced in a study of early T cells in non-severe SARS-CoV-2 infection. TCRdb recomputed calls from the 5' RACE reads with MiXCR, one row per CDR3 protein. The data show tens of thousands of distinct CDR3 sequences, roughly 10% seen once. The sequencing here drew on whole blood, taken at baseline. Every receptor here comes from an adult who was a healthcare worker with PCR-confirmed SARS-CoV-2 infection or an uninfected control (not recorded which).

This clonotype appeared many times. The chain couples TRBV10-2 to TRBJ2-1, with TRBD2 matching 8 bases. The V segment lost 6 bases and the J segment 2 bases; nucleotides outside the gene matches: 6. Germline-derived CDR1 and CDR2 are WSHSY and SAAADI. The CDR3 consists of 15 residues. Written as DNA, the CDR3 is TGCGCCAGCAGCCACAGCGGGGGCCCCTACAATGAGCAGTTCTTC. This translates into CASSHSGGPYNEQFF.

The CDR3 nucleotides read TGCAGCGCCCGTCAGGGTGTAAGCACTGAAGCTTTCTTT. Its protein product is CSARQGVSTEAFF. V and J are TRBV29-1 and TRBJ1-1, with D maybe TRBD1 (5 bases). The V end was cut by 7 bases, the J end by 4 bases, with 16 bases between. CDR1 is SQVTM, CDR2 ANQGSEA, per germline. This CDR3 contains 13 residues.

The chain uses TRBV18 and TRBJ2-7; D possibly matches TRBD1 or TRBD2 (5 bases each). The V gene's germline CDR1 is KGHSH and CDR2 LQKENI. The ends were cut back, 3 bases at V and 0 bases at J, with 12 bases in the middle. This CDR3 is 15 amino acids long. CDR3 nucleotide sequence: TGTGCCAGCTCACCGGCCTCAGGGAGCTCCTACGAGCAGTACTTC. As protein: CASSPASGSSYEQYF.

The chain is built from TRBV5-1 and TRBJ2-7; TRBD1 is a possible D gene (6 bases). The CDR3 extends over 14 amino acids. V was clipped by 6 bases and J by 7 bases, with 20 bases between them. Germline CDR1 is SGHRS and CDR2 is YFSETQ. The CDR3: CASTYEGQIGEQYF. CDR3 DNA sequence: TGCGCCAGCACCTATGAGGGACAAATCGGGGAGCAGTACTTC.

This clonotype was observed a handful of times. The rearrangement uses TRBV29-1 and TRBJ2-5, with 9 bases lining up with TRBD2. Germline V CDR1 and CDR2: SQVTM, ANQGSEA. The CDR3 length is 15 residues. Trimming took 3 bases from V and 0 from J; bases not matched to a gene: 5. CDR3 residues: CSVDGVAGDQETQYF. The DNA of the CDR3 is TGCAGCGTTGATGGGGTAGCGGGGGACCAAGAGACCCAGTACTTC.

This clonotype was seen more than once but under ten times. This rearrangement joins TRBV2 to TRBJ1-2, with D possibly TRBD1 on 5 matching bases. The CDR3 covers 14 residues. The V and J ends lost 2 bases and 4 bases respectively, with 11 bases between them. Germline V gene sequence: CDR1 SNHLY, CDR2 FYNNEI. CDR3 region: CASSENPGPYGYTF. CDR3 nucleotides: TGTGCCAGCAGTGAAAATCCAGGGCCCTATGGCTACACCTTC.

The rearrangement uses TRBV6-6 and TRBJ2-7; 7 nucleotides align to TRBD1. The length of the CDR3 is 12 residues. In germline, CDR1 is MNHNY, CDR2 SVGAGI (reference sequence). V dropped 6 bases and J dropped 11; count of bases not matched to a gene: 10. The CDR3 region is CASRNSAGTEYF. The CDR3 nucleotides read TGTGCCAGCAGGAACTCCGCCGGGACAGAGTACTTC.

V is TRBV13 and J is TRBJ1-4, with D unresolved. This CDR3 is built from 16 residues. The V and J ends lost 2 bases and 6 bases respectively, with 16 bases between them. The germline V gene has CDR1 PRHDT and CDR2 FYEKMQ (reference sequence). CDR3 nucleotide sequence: TGTGCCAGCAGCTTACGGCGGGGTACTCTAGATGAAAAACTGTTTTTT. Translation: CASSLRRGTLDEKLFF.

The DNA of the CDR3 is TGTGCCACCACCAGGGGCTCTGGAAACACCATATATTTT. It specifies CATTRGSGNTIYF. The gene calls are TRBV15 and TRBJ1-3, with a weak D call TRBD1 (6 bases). Germline values: CDR1 LNHNV, CDR2 YYDKDF (reference sequence). This CDR3 contains 13 residues. The ends were cut back, 7 bases at V and 0 bases at J, with 7 bases in the middle. Variable domain in full (rest from reference TRBV15 and TRBJ1-3): DAMVIQNPRYQVTQFGKPVTLSCSQTLNHNVMYWYQQKSSQAPKLLFHYYDKDFNNEADTPDNFQSRRPNTSFCFLDIRSPGLGDTAMYLCATTRGSGNTIYFGEGSWLTVV.

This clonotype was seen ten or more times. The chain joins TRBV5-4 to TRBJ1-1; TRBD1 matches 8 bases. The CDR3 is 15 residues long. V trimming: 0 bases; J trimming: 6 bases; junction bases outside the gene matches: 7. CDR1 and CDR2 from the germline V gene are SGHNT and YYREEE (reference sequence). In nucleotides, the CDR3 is TGTGCCAGCAGCTTGGCCACAGGGGGTCCGGCTGAAGCTTTCTTT. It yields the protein CASSLATGGPAEAFF.

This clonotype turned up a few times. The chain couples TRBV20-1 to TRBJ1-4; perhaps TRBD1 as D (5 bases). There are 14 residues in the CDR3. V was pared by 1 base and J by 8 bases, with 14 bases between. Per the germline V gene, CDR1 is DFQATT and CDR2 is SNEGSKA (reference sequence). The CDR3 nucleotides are TGCAGTGCTAGAGGGGGCCTGCTGGGGGAAAAACTGTTTTTT. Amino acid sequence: CSARGGLLGEKLFF.

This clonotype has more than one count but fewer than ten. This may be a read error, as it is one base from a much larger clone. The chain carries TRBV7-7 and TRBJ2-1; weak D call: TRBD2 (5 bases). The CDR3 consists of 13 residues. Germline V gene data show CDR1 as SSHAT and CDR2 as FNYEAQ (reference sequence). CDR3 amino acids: CASSLDSSGKQFF. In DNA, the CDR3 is TGTGCTAGCAGCTTAGACTCATCGGGGAAGCAGTTCTTC.

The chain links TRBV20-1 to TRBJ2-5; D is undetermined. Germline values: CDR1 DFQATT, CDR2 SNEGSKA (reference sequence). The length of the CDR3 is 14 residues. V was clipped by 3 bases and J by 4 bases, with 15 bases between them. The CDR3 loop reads CSASLRSRRETQYF. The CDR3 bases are TGCAGTGCTAGTCTCAGGAGTAGGCGAGAGACCCAGTACTTC.

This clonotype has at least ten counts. The CDR3 loop is CASSGSPSGGAYEQYF. The CDR3 nucleotides are TGCGCCAGCAGCGGGAGCCCCAGCGGGGGGGCATACGAGCAGTACTTC. The chain recombines TRBV5-1 with TRBJ2-7, with 10 bases that match TRBD2. CDR1 is SGHRS, CDR2 YFSETQ, per germline. The CDR3 contains 16 residues. The trim removed 4 bases at V and 4 bases at J, leaving 11 bases unmatched.

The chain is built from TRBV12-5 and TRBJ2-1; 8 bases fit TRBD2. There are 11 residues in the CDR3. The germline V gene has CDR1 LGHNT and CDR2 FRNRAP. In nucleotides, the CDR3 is TGTGTTAGCGGGGCGTACAATGAGCAGTTCTTC. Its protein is CVSGAYNEQFF.

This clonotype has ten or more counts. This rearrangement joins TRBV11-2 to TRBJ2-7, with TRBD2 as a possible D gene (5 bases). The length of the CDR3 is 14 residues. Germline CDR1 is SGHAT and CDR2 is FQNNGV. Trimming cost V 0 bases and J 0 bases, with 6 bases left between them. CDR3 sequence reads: CASSLEGSSYEQYF. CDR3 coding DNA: TGTGCCAGCAGCTTAGAAGGGAGCTCCTACGAGCAGTACTTC. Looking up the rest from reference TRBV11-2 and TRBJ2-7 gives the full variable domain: EAGVAQSPRYKIIEKRQSVAFWCNPISGHATLYWYQQILGQGPKLLIQFQNNGVVDDSQLPKDRFSAERLKGVDSTLKIQPAKLEDSAVYLCASSLEGSSYEQYFGPGTRLTVT.

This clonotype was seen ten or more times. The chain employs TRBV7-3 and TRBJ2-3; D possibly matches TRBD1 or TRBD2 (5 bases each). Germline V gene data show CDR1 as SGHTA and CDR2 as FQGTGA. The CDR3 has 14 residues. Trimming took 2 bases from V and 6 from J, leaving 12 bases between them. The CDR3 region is CASSLRWGSDTQYF. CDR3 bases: TGTGCCAGCAGCTTACGATGGGGGTCGGATACGCAGTATTTT.

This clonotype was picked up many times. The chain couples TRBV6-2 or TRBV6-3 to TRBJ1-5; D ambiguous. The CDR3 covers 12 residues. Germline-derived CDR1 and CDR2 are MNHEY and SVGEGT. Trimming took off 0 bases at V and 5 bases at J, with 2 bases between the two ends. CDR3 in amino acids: CASSYSYQPQHF. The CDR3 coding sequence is TGTGCCAGCAGTTACTCTTATCAGCCCCAGCATTTT.